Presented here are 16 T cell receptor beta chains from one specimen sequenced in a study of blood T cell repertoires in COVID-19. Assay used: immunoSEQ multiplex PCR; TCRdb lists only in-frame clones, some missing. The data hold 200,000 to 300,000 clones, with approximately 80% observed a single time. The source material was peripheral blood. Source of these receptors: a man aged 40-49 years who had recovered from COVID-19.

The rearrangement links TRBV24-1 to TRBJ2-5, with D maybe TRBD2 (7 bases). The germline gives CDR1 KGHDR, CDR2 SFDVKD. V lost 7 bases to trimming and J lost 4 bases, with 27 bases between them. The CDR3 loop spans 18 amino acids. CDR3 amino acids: CATRAPVQGTGGTETQYF. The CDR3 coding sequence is TGTGCCACCAGGGCCCCAGTTCAGGGGACCGGGGGGACAGAGACCCAGTACTTC.

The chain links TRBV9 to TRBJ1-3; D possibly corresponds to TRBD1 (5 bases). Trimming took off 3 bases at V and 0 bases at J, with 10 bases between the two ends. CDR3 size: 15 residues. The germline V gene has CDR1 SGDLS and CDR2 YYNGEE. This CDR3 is CASSAGGNSGNTIYF. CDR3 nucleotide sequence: TGTGCCAGCAGCGCGGGGGGTAACTCTGGAAACACCATATATTTT. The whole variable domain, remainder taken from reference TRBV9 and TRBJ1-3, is DSGVTQTPKHLITATGQRVTLRCSPRSGDLSVYWYQQSLDQGLQFLIQYYNGEERAKGNILERFSAQQFPDLHSELNLSSLELGDSALYFCASSAGGNSGNTIYFGEGSWLTVV.

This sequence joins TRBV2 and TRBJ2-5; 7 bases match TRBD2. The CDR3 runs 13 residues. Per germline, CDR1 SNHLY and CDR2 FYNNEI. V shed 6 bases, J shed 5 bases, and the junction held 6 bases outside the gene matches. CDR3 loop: CASRIDGGETQYF. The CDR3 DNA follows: TGTGCCAGCAGGATCGACGGGGGGGAGACCCAGTACTTC. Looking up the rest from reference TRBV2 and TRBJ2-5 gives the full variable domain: EPEVTQTPSHQVTQMGQEVILRCVPISNHLYFYWYRQILGQKVEFLVSFYNNEISEKSEIFDDQFSVERPDGSNFTLKIRSTKLEDSAMYFCASRIDGGETQYFGPGTRLLVL.

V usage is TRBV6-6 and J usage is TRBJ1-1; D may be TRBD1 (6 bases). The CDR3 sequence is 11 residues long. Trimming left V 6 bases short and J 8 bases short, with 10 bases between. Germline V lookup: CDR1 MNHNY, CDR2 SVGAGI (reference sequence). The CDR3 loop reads CASSNTGEAFF. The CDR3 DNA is TGTGCCAGCAGCAATACAGGGGAAGCTTTCTTT.

The CDR3 DNA follows: TGTGCCAGCAGCGCCATGGGGACAGATAATGAAAAACTGTTTTTT. Amino acids: CASSAMGTDNEKLFF. The J gene is TRBJ1-4, the V gene TRBV5-4, with TRBD1 matching over 7 bases. The CDR3 is made up of 15 amino acids. Germline V gene sequence: CDR1 SGHNT, CDR2 YYREEE (reference sequence). After removal of 4 bases from V and 4 bases from J, the junction contained 7 bases not matched to a gene. The full variable domain, rest sourced from reference TRBV5-4 and TRBJ1-4, is ETGVTQSPTHLIKTRGQQVTLRCSSQSGHNTVSWYQQALGQGPQFIFQYYREEENGRGNFPPRFSGLQFPNYSSELNVNALELDDSALYLCASSAMGTDNEKLFFGSGTQLSVL.

CDR3 in amino acids: CATGSPMNTEAFF. For the CDR3, the DNA is TGTGCCACGGGATCCCCAATGAACACTGAAGCTTTCTTT. This sequence joins TRBV10-3 and TRBJ1-1, with D uncertain. The CDR3 consists of 13 residues. CDR1 and CDR2 from the germline V gene are ENHRY and SYGVKD. V lost 10 bases and J 0 bases, leaving 12 bases between the germline ends.

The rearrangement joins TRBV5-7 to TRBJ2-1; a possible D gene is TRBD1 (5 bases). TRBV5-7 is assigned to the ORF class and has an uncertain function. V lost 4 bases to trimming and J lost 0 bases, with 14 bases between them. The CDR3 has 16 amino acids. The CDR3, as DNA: TGTGCCAGCAGCGGATCGAGACAGCACTCCTACAATGAGCAGTTCTTC. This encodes CASSGSRQHSYNEQFF.

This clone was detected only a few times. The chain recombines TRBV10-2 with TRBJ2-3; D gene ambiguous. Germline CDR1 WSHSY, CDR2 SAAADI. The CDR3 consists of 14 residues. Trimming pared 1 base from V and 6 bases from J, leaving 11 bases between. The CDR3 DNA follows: TGCGCCAGCAGTGAGTTTAGGTTCAGGGATACGCAGTATTTT. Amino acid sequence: CASSEFRFRDTQYF.

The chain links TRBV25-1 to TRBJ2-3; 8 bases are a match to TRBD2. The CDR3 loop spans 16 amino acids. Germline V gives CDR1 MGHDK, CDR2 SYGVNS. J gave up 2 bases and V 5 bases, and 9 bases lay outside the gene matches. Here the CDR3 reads CASSRTGGGNTDTQYF. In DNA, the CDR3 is TGTGCCAGCAGTAGGACTGGCGGGGGGAACACAGATACGCAGTATTTT.

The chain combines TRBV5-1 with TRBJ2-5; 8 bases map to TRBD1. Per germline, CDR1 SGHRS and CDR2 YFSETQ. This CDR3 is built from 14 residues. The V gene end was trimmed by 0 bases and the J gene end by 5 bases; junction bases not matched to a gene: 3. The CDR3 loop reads CASSLDQGAETQYF. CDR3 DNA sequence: TGCGCCAGCAGCTTGGACCAGGGGGCCGAGACCCAGTACTTC.

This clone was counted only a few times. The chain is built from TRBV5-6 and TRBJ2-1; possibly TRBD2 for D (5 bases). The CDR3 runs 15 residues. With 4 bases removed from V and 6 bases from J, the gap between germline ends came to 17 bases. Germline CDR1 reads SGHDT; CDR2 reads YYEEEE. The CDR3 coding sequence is TGTGCCAGCAGCCCGGGAATCAACTTGGTCAATGAGCAGTTCTTC. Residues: CASSPGINLVNEQFF.

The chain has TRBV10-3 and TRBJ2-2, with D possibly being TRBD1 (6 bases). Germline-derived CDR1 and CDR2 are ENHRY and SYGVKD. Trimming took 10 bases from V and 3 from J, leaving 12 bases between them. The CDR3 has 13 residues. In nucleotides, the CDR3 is TGTGCCACCGCGCCAGGGGACACCGGGGAGCTGTTTTTT. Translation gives CATAPGDTGELFF.

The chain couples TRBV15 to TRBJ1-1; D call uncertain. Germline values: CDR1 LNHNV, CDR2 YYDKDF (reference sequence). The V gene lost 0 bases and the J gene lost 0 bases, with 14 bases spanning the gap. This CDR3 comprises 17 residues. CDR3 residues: CATSRDPRFPLNTEAFF. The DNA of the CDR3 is TGTGCCACCAGCAGAGACCCCAGATTCCCTTTGAACACTGAAGCTTTCTTT. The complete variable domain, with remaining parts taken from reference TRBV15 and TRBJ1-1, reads DAMVIQNPRYQVTQFGKPVTLSCSQTLNHNVMYWYQQKSSQAPKLLFHYYDKDFNNEADTPDNFQSRRPNTSFCFLDIRSPGLGDTAMYLCATSRDPRFPLNTEAFFGQGTRLTVV.

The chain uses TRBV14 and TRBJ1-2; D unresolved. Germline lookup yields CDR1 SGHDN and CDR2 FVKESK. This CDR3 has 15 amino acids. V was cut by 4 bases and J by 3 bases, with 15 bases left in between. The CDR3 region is CASSPRSAGHYGYTF. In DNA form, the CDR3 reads TGTGCCAGCAGCCCAAGATCAGCGGGTCACTATGGCTACACCTTC.

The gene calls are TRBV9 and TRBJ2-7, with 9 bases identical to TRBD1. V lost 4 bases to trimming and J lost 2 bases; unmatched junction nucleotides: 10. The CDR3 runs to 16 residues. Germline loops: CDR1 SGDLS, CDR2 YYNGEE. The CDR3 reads CASSPRGQGRTYEQYF. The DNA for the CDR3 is TGTGCCAGCAGCCCCCGTGGACAGGGGAGAACCTACGAGCAGTACTTC.

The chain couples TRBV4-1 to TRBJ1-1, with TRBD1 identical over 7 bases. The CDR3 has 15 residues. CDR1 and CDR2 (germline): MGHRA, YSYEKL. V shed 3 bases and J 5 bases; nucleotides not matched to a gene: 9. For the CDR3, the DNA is TGCGCCAGCAGCCAGAGACAGGGCAAGGAGACTGAAGCTTTCTTT. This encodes CASSQRQGKETEAFF.